The T cell receptor (beta chain) under discussion was sequenced for a study of cytomegalovirus exposure and HLA in healthy donors. Background on the study: Of the donors genotyped, several hundred in all, over 80% fell in the Caucasian-associated ancestry cluster.

General study findings and limits: Specificity of a few CMV-associated chains for CMV antigens was verified in vitro. Researchers counted approximately 160 TCR beta chains as cytomegalovirus-associated. HLA alleles showed associations with around 15,000 TCR beta sequences in a later analysis, at a 0.05 false discovery rate.

Points on this clone: Antigen unknown.

This PCR relied on a set of 60 Vbeta primers and 13 Jbeta primers. Measured with immunoSEQ multiplex PCR; TCRdb has only the in-frame clones, and not every one. The repertoire has some 100,000 clones, 74% of them found once; the top ten carry approximately 2%. Trimming left V 0 bases short and J 10 bases short, with 19 bases between. Germline V lookup: CDR1 SGHNT, CDR2 YYREEE (reference sequence). This CDR3 region has 15 residues. This chain connects TRBV5-4 to TRBJ2-5; the D gene is possibly TRBD2 (5 bases). This clonotype originated in a human donor in good health. Sequencing input: PBMCs. The CDR3 loop is CASSLDPRARGDQYF. CDR3 DNA: TGTGCCAGCAGCTTGGACCCGAGGGCACGGGGTGACCAGTACTTC.